Listed below are T cell receptor beta chains from one sample, sequenced in a study of post-analysis software for immune sequencing data. TCRdb fed the PCR reads into MiXCR, producing one record per CDR3 protein. This sample yields roughly 700,000 distinct CDR3 sequences, of which 25% to 30% are seen a single time; more than 0.55% belongs to the top ten. The source material was blood. These receptors all come from a girl under 18 with multiple sclerosis. CDR3s include the opening cysteine and the closing phenylalanine or tryptophan. The D gene is left open where the match is weak. A row's size may be missing; if present it is once, few, many or a size class.

V gene: TRBV7-9
J gene: TRBJ2-3
clone size: NA
D gene: NA
CDR3 DNA: TGTGCCTCACGTCCAACCTGGAGCACAGATACGCAGTATTTT
CDR3 protein: CASRPTWSTDTQYF

V gene: TRBV11-2
J gene: TRBJ2-1
clone size: NA
D gene: TRBD2
CDR3 DNA: TGTGCCAGCGCGCTAGCGGGAGGAAATGAGCAGTTCTTC
CDR3 protein: CASALAGGNEQFF

V gene: TRBV10-3
J gene: TRBJ2-7
clone size: many
D gene: NA
CDR3 DNA: TGTGCCATCAGTGGACCCCAGGACTACGAGCAGTACTTC
CDR3 protein: CAISGPQDYEQYF

V gene: TRBV11-2
J gene: TRBJ2-4
clone size: few
D gene: NA
CDR3 DNA: TGTGCCAGCAGCTTAGTCGGTCCCCCGGAGCAGTACTTC
CDR3 protein: CASSLVGPPEQYF

V gene: TRBV12-3/TRBV12-4
J gene: TRBJ1-1
clone size: NA
D gene: NA
CDR3 DNA: TGTGCCAGCAGTTTATGGGGCGGGAGGAACACTGAAGCTTTCTTT
CDR3 protein: CASSLWGGRNTEAFF

V gene: TRBV20-1
J gene: TRBJ2-7
clone size: many
D gene: TRBD1
CDR3 DNA: TGCAGTGCCAGGGACAGGGTGAGGGGTTGGGGCTACGAGCAGTACTTC
CDR3 protein: CSARDRVRGWGYEQYF

V gene: TRBV6-2/TRBV6-3
J gene: TRBJ2-1
clone size: NA
D gene: TRBD2
CDR3 DNA: TGTGCCAGCAGTTACAGGACTAGCGGGGGGTATAGCTCCTACAATGAGCAGTTCTTC
CDR3 protein: CASSYRTSGGYSSYNEQFF

V gene: TRBV20-1
J gene: TRBJ2-5
clone size: NA
D gene: NA
CDR3 DNA: TGCAGTGCTAGGGCCCTATCTGGGGGATCCGGGACCCAGTACTTC
CDR3 protein: CSARALSGGSGTQYF

V gene: TRBV5-1
J gene: TRBJ1-4
clone size: NA
D gene: NA
CDR3 DNA: TGCGCCAGCAGCTTGGTTTTTGGGCGTCAGAGTGAAAAACTGTTTTTT
CDR3 protein: CASSLVFGRQSEKLFF

V gene: TRBV25-1
J gene: TRBJ2-1
clone size: NA
D gene: NA
CDR3 DNA: TGTGCCAGCAGCGCTACAGGGCCTAACTACAATGAGCAGTTCTTC
CDR3 protein: CASSATGPNYNEQFF

V gene: TRBV3-1
J gene: TRBJ1-2
clone size: few
D gene: NA
CDR3 DNA: TGTGCCAGCAGCCAATACGGGGAGGCTAACTATGGCTACACCTTC
CDR3 protein: CASSQYGEANYGYTF

V gene: TRBV27
J gene: TRBJ2-7
clone size: few
D gene: TRBD2
CDR3 DNA: TGTGCCAGCAGTTTACTAGCGGGAGCAACCTCCTACGAGCAGTACTTC
CDR3 protein: CASSLLAGATSYEQYF

V gene: TRBV20-1
J gene: TRBJ2-5
clone size: NA
D gene: TRBD1
CDR3 DNA: TGCAGTGCTGCCTGGGACAGGGGGGTTGGTGAGCAGTACTTC
CDR3 protein: CSAAWDRGVGEQYF

V gene: TRBV6-5
J gene: TRBJ1-5
clone size: NA
D gene: NA
CDR3 DNA: TGTGCCAGCCAGTTGATGGGCCAGCCCCAGCATTTT
CDR3 protein: CASQLMGQPQHF

V gene: TRBV5-1
J gene: TRBJ2-3
clone size: NA
D gene: TRBD2
CDR3 DNA: TGCGCCAGCAGCTCGGGACTATCTAGCACAGATACGCAGTATTTT
CDR3 protein: CASSSGLSSTDTQYF

V gene: TRBV29-1
J gene: TRBJ2-1
clone size: NA
D gene: TRBD1
CDR3 DNA: TGCAGCGTTCGACAGGGTTACAATGAGCAGTTCTTC
CDR3 protein: CSVRQGYNEQFF

V gene: TRBV24-1
J gene: TRBJ2-1
clone size: NA
D gene: NA
CDR3 DNA: TGTGCCACCAGTGAGCTCGACAGAGATGGCAATGAGCAGTTCTTC
CDR3 protein: CATSELDRDGNEQFF

V gene: TRBV20-1
J gene: TRBJ1-1
clone size: NA
D gene: TRBD1
CDR3 DNA: TGCAGTGCTAGCCCGCCAGGGGGACACACTGAAGCTTTCTTT
CDR3 protein: CSASPPGGHTEAFF

V gene: TRBV18
J gene: TRBJ2-1
clone size: NA
D gene: TRBD2
CDR3 DNA: TGTGCCAGCTCACCTCAGACTAGCGGCTCCTACAATGAGCAGTTCTTC
CDR3 protein: CASSPQTSGSYNEQFF

V gene: TRBV27
J gene: TRBJ2-1
clone size: NA
D gene: NA
CDR3 DNA: TGTGCCGGCCCCCGGAACAGGGTGGACAATGAGCAGTTCTTC
CDR3 protein: CAGPRNRVDNEQFF

V gene: TRBV5-6
J gene: TRBJ2-6
clone size: NA
D gene: NA
CDR3 DNA: TGTGCCAGCAGCTTCTTTGGAACTGGGGCCAACGTCCTGACTTTC
CDR3 protein: CASSFFGTGANVLTF

V gene: TRBV20-1
J gene: TRBJ2-4
clone size: NA
D gene: NA
CDR3 DNA: TGCAGTGCACCCCCATTGACAGTAAACACTCAGTACTTC
CDR3 protein: CSAPPLTVNTQYF

V gene: TRBV2
J gene: TRBJ1-5
clone size: few
D gene: NA
CDR3 DNA: TGTGCCAGCAAATCGCAGGCTGTGAGCAATCAGCCCCAGCATTTT
CDR3 protein: CASKSQAVSNQPQHF

V gene: TRBV7-2
J gene: TRBJ2-3
clone size: NA
D gene: TRBD2
CDR3 DNA: TGTGCCAGCCAGCGGGGACTCACAGATACGCAGTATTTT
CDR3 protein: CASQRGLTDTQYF

V gene: TRBV18
J gene: TRBJ2-6
clone size: few
D gene: NA
CDR3 DNA: TGTGCCAGCTCGCTCAGTCGGCAGACTGGGGCCAACGTCCTGACTTTC
CDR3 protein: CASSLSRQTGANVLTF

V gene: TRBV20-1
J gene: TRBJ2-3
clone size: NA
D gene: TRBD2
CDR3 DNA: TGCAGTGCTATACGACTAGCGTCGCAGTATTTT
CDR3 protein: CSAIRLASQYF

V gene: TRBV6-6
J gene: TRBJ2-5
clone size: NA
D gene: NA
CDR3 DNA: TGTGCCAGCAGCCCATCAAGATTTGCCTTATCGGGGACCCAGTACTTC
CDR3 protein: CASSPSRFALSGTQYF

V gene: TRBV4-1
J gene: TRBJ1-1
clone size: NA
D gene: NA
CDR3 DNA: TGCGCCAGCAGCCAAGTATCACAGTCGAACACTGAAGCTTTCTTT
CDR3 protein: CASSQVSQSNTEAFF

V gene: TRBV18
J gene: TRBJ1-2
clone size: NA
D gene: TRBD1
CDR3 DNA: TGTGCCAGCTCACCCACACAGGGGGGATATGGCTACACCTTC
CDR3 protein: CASSPTQGGYGYTF

V gene: TRBV7-2
J gene: TRBJ2-1
clone size: few
D gene: TRBD2
CDR3 DNA: TGTGCCAGCAGCCCCGGGGTAGCGGGCTCCTACAATGAGCAGTTCTTC
CDR3 protein: CASSPGVAGSYNEQFF

V gene: TRBV3-1
J gene: TRBJ1-2
clone size: NA
D gene: NA
CDR3 DNA: TGTGCCAGCAGCCAAGACCAAGGGCAAAGGCGTGGCTACACCTTC
CDR3 protein: CASSQDQGQRRGYTF

V gene: TRBV29-1
J gene: TRBJ2-5
clone size: NA
D gene: TRBD2
CDR3 DNA: TGCAGCGTTGATCCAGCGGGAGGTGAGACCCAGTACTTC
CDR3 protein: CSVDPAGGETQYF

V gene: TRBV6-6
J gene: TRBJ1-6
clone size: NA
D gene: TRBD1
CDR3 DNA: TGTGCCAGCAGTTTGGGACAGGGGGGCGTATCACCCCTCCACTTT
CDR3 protein: CASSLGQGGVSPLHF

V gene: TRBV20-1
J gene: TRBJ1-1
clone size: NA
D gene: NA
CDR3 DNA: TGCAGTGCTAGACAGATTGATCTGAACACTGAAGCTTTCTTT
CDR3 protein: CSARQIDLNTEAFF

V gene: TRBV7-2
J gene: TRBJ2-5
clone size: NA
D gene: TRBD2
CDR3 DNA: TGTGCCAGCAGCCCTATAGCGGGAGAGACCCAGTACTTC
CDR3 protein: CASSPIAGETQYF

V gene: TRBV20-1
J gene: TRBJ2-3
clone size: NA
D gene: NA
CDR3 DNA: TGCAGTGCCCCGCCCGGGGGCGCGGCAGATAGGCAGTATTTT
CDR3 protein: CSAPPGGAADRQYF

V gene: TRBV9
J gene: TRBJ2-1
clone size: few
D gene: TRBD2
CDR3 DNA: TGTGCCAGCAGCCTTTCCGGGACTAGCTCCATTGAGCAGTTCTTC
CDR3 protein: CASSLSGTSSIEQFF

V gene: TRBV20-1
J gene: TRBJ2-4
clone size: few
D gene: TRBD2
CDR3 DNA: TGCAGTGCTCCCCCGGGGGGCAAAAACATTCAGTACTTC
CDR3 protein: CSAPPGGKNIQYF

V gene: TRBV7-2
J gene: TRBJ2-7
clone size: few
D gene: NA
CDR3 DNA: TGTGCCAGCAGCCGGGGGACGGGGGGCCCCTACGGGCAGTACTTC
CDR3 protein: CASSRGTGGPYGQYF

V gene: TRBV20-1
J gene: TRBJ2-1
clone size: NA
D gene: NA
CDR3 DNA: TGCAGTGCTAGAGATCCAAGGCGAAGCTCCAACAATGAGCAGTTCTTC
CDR3 protein: CSARDPRRSSNNEQFF

V gene: TRBV7-8
J gene: TRBJ1-5
clone size: few
D gene: TRBD1
CDR3 DNA: TGTGCCAGCAGCTTAGTGGGGACAGAGGAGAATCAGCCCCAGCATTTT
CDR3 protein: CASSLVGTEENQPQHF

V gene: TRBV6-5
J gene: TRBJ1-1
clone size: NA
D gene: NA
CDR3 DNA: TGTGCCAGTAAAGGGAGTGGCAGGGTAGCTTTCTTT
CDR3 protein: CASKGSGRVAFF

V gene: TRBV7-2
J gene: TRBJ1-2
clone size: few
D gene: NA
CDR3 DNA: TGTGCCAGCAGCTTAGTGCATAAGGACTATGGCTACACCTTC
CDR3 protein: CASSLVHKDYGYTF

V gene: TRBV11-2
J gene: TRBJ2-3
clone size: NA
D gene: TRBD2
CDR3 DNA: TGTGCCAGCAGCTTAGGGACTAGCGGGAGGCGGAGCACGGATACGCAGTATTTT
CDR3 protein: CASSLGTSGRRSTDTQYF

V gene: TRBV7-9
J gene: TRBJ1-2
clone size: NA
D gene: NA
CDR3 DNA: TGTGCCAGCAGCCAAGAAACAGGGTTCGGCTATGGCTACACCTTC
CDR3 protein: CASSQETGFGYGYTF

V gene: TRBV28
J gene: TRBJ1-2
clone size: few
D gene: NA
CDR3 DNA: TGTGCCAGCGGACGGAATCCCAGGGCTGGCTACACCTTC
CDR3 protein: CASGRNPRAGYTF

V gene: TRBV3-1
J gene: TRBJ1-1
clone size: few
D gene: NA
CDR3 DNA: TGTGCCAGCAGCCCCCCGCCGGGGGACACTGAAGCTTTCTTT
CDR3 protein: CASSPPPGDTEAFF

V gene: TRBV6-1
J gene: TRBJ2-5
clone size: few
D gene: TRBD2
CDR3 DNA: TGTGCCAGCAGATCTAGCGGGGGGCCTCAAGAGACCCAGTACTTC
CDR3 protein: CASRSSGGPQETQYF

V gene: TRBV20-1
J gene: TRBJ2-1
clone size: few
D gene: NA
CDR3 DNA: TGCAGTGCTAGAGAATTTGGCAGGGAGGACAATGAGCAGTTCTTC
CDR3 protein: CSAREFGREDNEQFF

V gene: TRBV7-2
J gene: TRBJ2-7
clone size: NA
D gene: NA
CDR3 DNA: TGTGCCAGCAGCTTAGCGAGAACCCGGGACGGGCCCTACGAGCAGTACTTC
CDR3 protein: CASSLARTRDGPYEQYF

V gene: TRBV10-3
J gene: TRBJ1-2
clone size: many
D gene: NA
CDR3 DNA: TGTGCCATCAGTGAGGACAGAAACTATGGCTACACCTTC
CDR3 protein: CAISEDRNYGYTF

V gene: TRBV5-1
J gene: TRBJ2-2
clone size: NA
D gene: NA
CDR3 DNA: TGCGCCAGCAGCTCGGAACCAACAGAACCCCCTAACACCGGGGAGCTGTTTTTT
CDR3 protein: CASSSEPTEPPNTGELFF